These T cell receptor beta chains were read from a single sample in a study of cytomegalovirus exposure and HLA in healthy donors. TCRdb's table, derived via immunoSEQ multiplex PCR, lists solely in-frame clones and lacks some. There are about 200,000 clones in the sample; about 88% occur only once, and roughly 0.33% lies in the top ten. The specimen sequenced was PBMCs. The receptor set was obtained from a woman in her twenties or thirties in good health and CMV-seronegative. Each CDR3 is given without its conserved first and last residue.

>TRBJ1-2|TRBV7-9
ASSWVDRGYGYT
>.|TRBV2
ASSGNYEQY
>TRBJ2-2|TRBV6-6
ASSYLRQGRTGELF
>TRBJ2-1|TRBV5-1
ASSLVGSGRPSYNEQF
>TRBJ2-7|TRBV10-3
AISEGHRGGDEQY
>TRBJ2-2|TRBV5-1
ASSLVGQVGAGELF
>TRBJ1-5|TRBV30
AWTRVSNQPQH
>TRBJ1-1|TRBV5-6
ASSSDRGSEAF
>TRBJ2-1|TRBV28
ASSLVASGEQF
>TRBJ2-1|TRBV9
ASSVASGVNEQF
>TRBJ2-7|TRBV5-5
ASNVGQVESEQY
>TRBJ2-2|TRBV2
ASTERVNAGELF
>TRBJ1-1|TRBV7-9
ASSVWTGGDEAF
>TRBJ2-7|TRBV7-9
ASSLVIYEQY
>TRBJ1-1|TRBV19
ASGLAAAGNTEAF
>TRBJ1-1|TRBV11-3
ASSEGPGTEAF
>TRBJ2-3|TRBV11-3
ASSPTYVGGDRTQY
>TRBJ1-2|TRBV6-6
ASSYSGRGGYT
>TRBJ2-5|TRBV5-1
ASRTGTPSTETQY
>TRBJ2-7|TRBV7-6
ASSLGLDFYEQY
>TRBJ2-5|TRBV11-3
ASSPRQGKTQY
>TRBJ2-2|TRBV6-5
ASRSGRGLAGELF
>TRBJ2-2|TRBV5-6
ASSLLEAGELF
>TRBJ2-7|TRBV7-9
ASSSPLTGSSPSYEQY
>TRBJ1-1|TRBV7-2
ASSLQGSAEAF
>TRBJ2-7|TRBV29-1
SVEVQANYEQY
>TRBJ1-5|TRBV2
ASRGQYNQPQH
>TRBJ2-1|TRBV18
ASSPPASGKRVNEQF
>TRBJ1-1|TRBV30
AWEKRADTEAF
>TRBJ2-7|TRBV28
ASSPRGLAGYEQY
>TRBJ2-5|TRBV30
AWSVRRSKETQY
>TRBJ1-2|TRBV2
ARGARGFNYGYT
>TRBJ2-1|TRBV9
ASSVAQGVSYNEQF
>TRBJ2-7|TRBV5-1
ASSLAVGSRGEQY
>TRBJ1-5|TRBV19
ASSIEQGNQPQH
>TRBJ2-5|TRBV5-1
ASSLGGQPQETQY
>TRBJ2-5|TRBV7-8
ASSPGGTYSISQETQY
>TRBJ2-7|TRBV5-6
ASSLDRGEQY
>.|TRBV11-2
ASSSNLAGGRYEQY
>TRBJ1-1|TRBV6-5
ASGGPLNTEAF
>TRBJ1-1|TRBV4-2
ASSRPNTEAF
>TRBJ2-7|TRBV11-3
ASSPRQGAEEQY
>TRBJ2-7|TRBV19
ASSGPSFTGYEQY
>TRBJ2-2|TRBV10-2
ASNLSGRNTGELF
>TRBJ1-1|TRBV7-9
ASSPPGEDTEAF
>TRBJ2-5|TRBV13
ASSPSGDYGETQY
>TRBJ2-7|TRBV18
ASSPQENEQY
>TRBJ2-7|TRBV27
ATQAGPRREQY
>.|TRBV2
ASLAGGEQY
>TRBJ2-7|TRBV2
ASSGRVYEQY
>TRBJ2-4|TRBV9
ASSRQGLENIQY
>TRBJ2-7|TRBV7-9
ASSASTGGYSSYEQY
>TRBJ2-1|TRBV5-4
ASSSPTGGDNEQF
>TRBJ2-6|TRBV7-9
ASTTAGANVLT